The 7 T cell receptor beta chains given below trace back to one sample, sequenced in a study of OX40 agonist ivuxolimab in advanced cancers. Here immunoSEQ multiplex PCR was the method, and the copy in TCRdb shows in-frame clones only, minus some. The sample carries about 50,000 clones, 84% recorded once. This specimen consisted of CD4+ or CD8+ T cells sorted from blood, obtained in a trial of the OX40 agonist ivuxolimab. The receptors were gathered from an adult with an advanced solid tumor such as melanoma, head and neck, liver or kidney cancer.

There are a few counts of this clone. This CDR3 is CASSLQGSYEQYF. In DNA, the CDR3 is TGTGCCAGCAGTTTACAGGGCTCCTACGAGCAGTACTTC. The chain recombines TRBV27 with TRBJ2-7, with a possible D match to TRBD1 (5 bases). CDR1 is MNHEY, CDR2 SMNVEV, per germline (reference sequence). The CDR3 consists of 13 residues. The V end lost 2 bases, the J end lost 0 bases, and 5 bases lay between the germline ends.

The V call is TRBV7-9, the J call TRBJ1-2, with D possibly being TRBD1 (5 bases). The V gene lost 1 base and the J gene lost 8 bases, with 20 bases spanning the gap. Germline V gene lookup returns CDR1 SEHNR and CDR2 FQNEAQ (reference sequence). The CDR3 has 16 amino acids. As DNA, the CDR3 is TGTGCCAGCAGCTTAGGATCGTGGATCGGACACGCAGGCTACACCTTC. Its protein is CASSLGSWIGHAGYTF.

The chain employs TRBV5-5 and TRBJ1-1; no reliable D call. Germline CDR1 SGHKS, CDR2 YYEKEE (reference sequence). Between the trimmed V and J ends, which lost 4 bases and 1 base, there was a span of 14 bases. This CDR3 region has 15 residues. CDR3 nucleotides: TGTGCCAGCAGCCGGCGGCGTAGCGAGAACACTGAAGCTTTCTTT. Translating it yields CASSRRRSENTEAFF.

The V gene is TRBV6-5, the J gene TRBJ2-7; the D gene is possibly TRBD1 (5 bases). Germline lookup yields CDR1 MNHEY and CDR2 SVGAGI. This CDR3 comprises 14 residues. Trimming took off 5 bases at V and 3 bases at J, with 14 bases between the two ends. CDR3 in DNA: TGTGCCAGCAGTACCACAGGACGCGTCTACGAGCAGTACTTC. Amino acid sequence: CASSTTGRVYEQYF.

This clone came up a few times. This chain joins TRBV30 and TRBJ2-7; D unclear. V gave up 1 base and J gave up 0 bases, with 10 bases separating them. The length of the CDR3 is 14 residues. From germline, CDR1 is GTSNPN and CDR2 SVGIG (reference sequence). In nucleotides, the CDR3 is TGTGCCTGGAGTGGTGGGTCATCCTCCTACGAGCAGTACTTC. Its translation: CAWSGGSSSYEQYF.

V and J are TRBV6-1 and TRBJ1-1, with D unclear. The CDR3 length is 15 residues. CDR1 is MNHNS, CDR2 SASEGT, per germline. The V end lost 2 bases, the J end lost 4 bases, and 14 bases lay between the germline ends. CDR3 nucleotides: TGTGCCAGCAGTGAACTCCCAGCAGTCGGCACTGAAGCTTTCTTT. It encodes CASSELPAVGTEAFF.

This chain links TRBV18 with TRBJ2-7, with D possibly matching TRBD1 (7 bases). This CDR3 contains 15 residues. Germline CDR1 is KGHSH and CDR2 is LQKENI. V was cut by 1 base and J by 5 bases, with 15 bases left in between. CDR3 DNA sequence: TGTGCCAGCTCACCACAGGCCCAGGGGGGCCACGAGCAGTACTTC. Protein: CASSPQAQGGHEQYF.